This is a list of T cell receptor beta chains from one sample in a study of cytomegalovirus exposure and HLA in healthy donors. Data came from immunoSEQ multiplex PCR; TCRdb stores just in-frame clones and leaves some out. The sample holds around 140,000 clones; 76% are singletons and the top ten take 1.5% to 2%. The source material was PBMCs. These receptors all come from a man aged 35-49 years in good health and CMV-seronegative. The CDR3 runs from the conserved cysteine through the conserved F or W. A D gene is named only where the DNA matches it firmly. The listing skips clone size in some rows; elsewhere it reads once, few, many or a size class.

d_gene: TRBD2; abundance: .; v_gene: TRBV6-4; j_gene: TRBJ2-1; CDR3nt: TGTGCCAGCAGTGACTCGGGACTAGCGGATAGGAATGAGCAGTTCTTC; CDR3aa: CASSDSGLADRNEQFF
d_gene: .; abundance: .; v_gene: TRBV5-1; j_gene: TRBJ2-7; CDR3nt: TGCGCCAGCAGCTCCGACCCGGGTAATCTGGCCGAGCAGTACTTC; CDR3aa: CASSSDPGNLAEQYF
d_gene: TRBD2; abundance: .; v_gene: TRBV9; j_gene: TRBJ2-5; CDR3nt: TGTGCCAGCAGCGTAGGAGGATCGCTAGCGGGACAAGAGACCCAGTACTTC; CDR3aa: CASSVGGSLAGQETQYF
d_gene: TRBD1; abundance: .; v_gene: TRBV9; j_gene: TRBJ2-3; CDR3nt: TGTGCCAGCAGCGTAGTGGGGACAGGGAGCACAGATACGCAGTATTTT; CDR3aa: CASSVVGTGSTDTQYF
d_gene: .; abundance: .; v_gene: TRBV27; j_gene: TRBJ2-5; CDR3nt: TGTGCCAGCAGTTTAACCTCGGGGGAGACCCAGTACTTC; CDR3aa: CASSLTSGETQYF
d_gene: TRBD1; abundance: .; v_gene: TRBV5-1; j_gene: TRBJ2-2; CDR3nt: TGCGCCAGCAGCTTGGGGCAGGGGGACCCCGGGGAGCTGTTTTTT; CDR3aa: CASSLGQGDPGELFF
d_gene: .; abundance: .; v_gene: TRBV6-6; j_gene: TRBJ2-5; CDR3nt: TGTGCCAGCAGTTATGGGGGCGGGGAGACCCAGTACTTC; CDR3aa: CASSYGGGETQYF
d_gene: .; abundance: .; v_gene: TRBV28; j_gene: TRBJ2-6; CDR3nt: TGTGCCAGCAGTTTCCGAGATGGGGCCAACGGCCTGACTTTC; CDR3aa: CASSFRDGANGLTF
d_gene: TRBD1; abundance: .; v_gene: TRBV5-4; j_gene: TRBJ2-6; CDR3nt: TGCGCCAGCAGCCACAATGACAGGGCTCTCTCTGGGGCCAACGTCCTGACTTTC; CDR3aa: CASSHNDRALSGANVLTF
d_gene: TRBD2; abundance: .; v_gene: TRBV2; j_gene: TRBJ2-1; CDR3nt: TGTGCCAGCAGAGACCGGACTAGTTTAGGAGAGCAGTTCTTC; CDR3aa: CASRDRTSLGEQFF
d_gene: TRBD2; abundance: few; v_gene: TRBV6-4; j_gene: TRBJ2-3; CDR3nt: TGTGCCAGCAGTGACAGCGGGGGGGCCACAGATACGCAGTATTTT; CDR3aa: CASSDSGGATDTQYF
d_gene: .; abundance: .; v_gene: TRBV19; j_gene: TRBJ1-6; CDR3nt: TGTGCCAGTAGATCCACCAGGGGTAATTCACCCCTCCACTTT; CDR3aa: CASRSTRGNSPLHF
d_gene: .; abundance: .; v_gene: TRBV28; j_gene: TRBJ2-7; CDR3nt: TGTGCCAGCAGTTTCTCCAGATACGAGCAGTACTTC; CDR3aa: CASSFSRYEQYF
d_gene: .; abundance: .; v_gene: TRBV6-4; j_gene: TRBJ2-1; CDR3nt: TGTGCCAGCCGTTTGGGGGGAGAGTCCGGTGAGCAGTTCTTC; CDR3aa: CASRLGGESGEQFF
d_gene: .; abundance: .; v_gene: TRBV7-9; j_gene: TRBJ1-2; CDR3nt: TGTGCCAGCAGCTTAAATAGTCTTGGCTACACCTTC; CDR3aa: CASSLNSLGYTF
d_gene: TRBD1; abundance: .; v_gene: TRBV7-6; j_gene: TRBJ1-6; CDR3nt: TGTGCCAGCAGCTTAGCCTATCCACCAGGGGGGCCTAATTCACCCCTCCACTTT; CDR3aa: CASSLAYPPGGPNSPLHF
d_gene: .; abundance: .; v_gene: TRBV11-2; j_gene: TRBJ1-3; CDR3nt: TGTGCCAGCAGCCAGCTCAGGACAGGAAACACCATATATTTT; CDR3aa: CASSQLRTGNTIYF
d_gene: TRBD2; abundance: .; v_gene: TRBV6-1; j_gene: TRBJ2-7; CDR3nt: TGTGCCAGCAGCCAACCGGGACTAGCATTCTACGAGCAGTACTTC; CDR3aa: CASSQPGLAFYEQYF
d_gene: TRBD2; abundance: few; v_gene: TRBV5-1; j_gene: TRBJ2-1; CDR3nt: TGCGCCAGCAGCCCCGCGGGAGGGGCTACCCCGGGGGCCTACAATGAGCAGTTCTTC; CDR3aa: CASSPAGGATPGAYNEQFF
d_gene: .; abundance: .; v_gene: TRBV6-5; j_gene: TRBJ1-1; CDR3nt: TGTGCCAGCAGTTACAGGGCAGGGTCGTTGACTGAAGCTTTCTTT; CDR3aa: CASSYRAGSLTEAFF
d_gene: TRBD2; abundance: .; v_gene: TRBV29-1; j_gene: TRBJ2-5; CDR3nt: TGCAGCGTGGGGGACGGAGCGGGATTGGGCGAGACCCAGTACTTC; CDR3aa: CSVGDGAGLGETQYF
d_gene: TRBD1; abundance: once; v_gene: TRBV5-4; j_gene: TRBJ1-2; CDR3nt: TGTGCCAGCAGCCCGGGACAGGAAGGAAATCGGGTGGTGGGCTACACCTTC; CDR3aa: CASSPGQEGNRVVGYTF
d_gene: TRBD2; abundance: .; v_gene: TRBV5-1; j_gene: TRBJ2-5; CDR3nt: TGCGCCAGCAGCTCACAGCGGGGGGCTTGGGAGACCCAGTACTTC; CDR3aa: CASSSQRGAWETQYF
d_gene: .; abundance: .; v_gene: TRBV28; j_gene: TRBJ2-5; CDR3nt: TGTGCCAGCAGTTTAAGGGATACAGGGACGGAGACCCAGTACTTC; CDR3aa: CASSLRDTGTETQYF
d_gene: .; abundance: .; v_gene: TRBV10-3; j_gene: TRBJ2-3; CDR3nt: TGTGCCATCAGTGAGTTACTCACAGATACGCAGTATTTT; CDR3aa: CAISELLTDTQYF
d_gene: TRBD1; abundance: .; v_gene: TRBV30; j_gene: TRBJ1-1; CDR3nt: TGTGCCTGGAGTGTACAGGGGACAGGGAACACTGAAGCTTTCTTT; CDR3aa: CAWSVQGTGNTEAFF
d_gene: .; abundance: .; v_gene: TRBV28; j_gene: TRBJ1-1; CDR3nt: TGTGCCAGCAAAGGGGTCTACTCGAACACTGAAGCTTTCTTT; CDR3aa: CASKGVYSNTEAFF
d_gene: TRBD2; abundance: .; v_gene: TRBV7-6; j_gene: TRBJ2-5; CDR3nt: TGTGCCAGCAGCTTAACTCCTAGCGGGGGACAGGAGACCCAGTACTTC; CDR3aa: CASSLTPSGGQETQYF
d_gene: .; abundance: .; v_gene: TRBV6-5; j_gene: TRBJ1-1; CDR3nt: TGTGCCAGCAGTTACTCGTCCGGACAGACTGAAGCTTTCTTT; CDR3aa: CASSYSSGQTEAFF
d_gene: .; abundance: .; v_gene: TRBV15; j_gene: TRBJ2-2; CDR3nt: TGTGCCACCAGCAGCCTACTAGCCGGGGAGCTGTTTTTT; CDR3aa: CATSSLLAGELFF
d_gene: TRBD2; abundance: once; v_gene: TRBV7-3; j_gene: TRBJ2-3; CDR3nt: TGTGCCAGCAGCCCAGGGCTAGCGGGGGGGACAGATACGCAGTATTTT; CDR3aa: CASSPGLAGGTDTQYF
d_gene: .; abundance: few; v_gene: TRBV5-4; j_gene: TRBJ1-6; CDR3nt: TGTGCCAGCAGCTTGGAGAGGGATGCTTCACCCCTCCACTTT; CDR3aa: CASSLERDASPLHF
d_gene: .; abundance: once; v_gene: TRBV7-9; j_gene: TRBJ2-7; CDR3nt: TGTGCCAGCAGCTTAATGAACGGCGAGCAGTACTTC; CDR3aa: CASSLMNGEQYF
d_gene: .; abundance: .; v_gene: TRBV18; j_gene: TRBJ1-5; CDR3nt: TGTGCCAGCTCACCACCGCAGGGACACAATCAGCCCCAGCATTTT; CDR3aa: CASSPPQGHNQPQHF
d_gene: TRBD1; abundance: .; v_gene: TRBV6-5; j_gene: TRBJ1-3; CDR3nt: TGTGCCAGCAGTGGCCGGGACAGGGGAAACACCATATATTTT; CDR3aa: CASSGRDRGNTIYF
d_gene: .; abundance: few; v_gene: TRBV21-1; j_gene: TRBJ2-2; CDR3nt: TGTGCCAGCAGCAAAGATCCAGCGGTGAACACCGGGGAGCTGTTTTTT; CDR3aa: CASSKDPAVNTGELFF
d_gene: TRBD2; abundance: .; v_gene: TRBV6-5; j_gene: TRBJ2-7; CDR3nt: TGTGCCAGCAGTCTGGGACTAGCGGGAGTTTACGAGCAGTACTTC; CDR3aa: CASSLGLAGVYEQYF
d_gene: .; abundance: few; v_gene: TRBV2; j_gene: TRBJ2-7; CDR3nt: TGTGCCAGCAGTGAACTGGCAGCCTACGAGCAGTACTTC; CDR3aa: CASSELAAYEQYF
d_gene: .; abundance: .; v_gene: TRBV18; j_gene: TRBJ1-5; CDR3nt: TGTGCCAGCTCACGCCTAGGGGTTAGTCAGCCCCAGCATTTT; CDR3aa: CASSRLGVSQPQHF
d_gene: TRBD1; abundance: .; v_gene: TRBV9; j_gene: TRBJ2-1; CDR3nt: TGTGCCAGCAGCGCCCTCACCCCGGGACAGGGTAGGGTGGATGAGCAGTTCTTC; CDR3aa: CASSALTPGQGRVDEQFF
d_gene: .; abundance: .; v_gene: TRBV19; j_gene: TRBJ2-7; CDR3nt: TGTGCCAGTAGTATCTCAGACGGACACTCCTACGAGCAGTACTTC; CDR3aa: CASSISDGHSYEQYF
d_gene: TRBD2; abundance: .; v_gene: TRBV5-4; j_gene: TRBJ2-5; CDR3nt: TGTGCCAGCAGCCGCGGACTAGCGGGACCTCAAGAGACCCAGTACTTC; CDR3aa: CASSRGLAGPQETQYF
d_gene: .; abundance: once; v_gene: TRBV28; j_gene: TRBJ2-2; CDR3nt: TGTGCCAGCACCGACACCGGGGAGCTGTTTTTT; CDR3aa: CASTDTGELFF
d_gene: TRBD1; abundance: once; v_gene: TRBV28; j_gene: TRBJ1-6; CDR3nt: TGTGCCAGCAGCCCCTCCGGACAGGGGTTAGGTTCACCCCTCCACTTT; CDR3aa: CASSPSGQGLGSPLHF
d_gene: TRBD2; abundance: .; v_gene: TRBV5-1; j_gene: TRBJ2-3; CDR3nt: TGCGCCAGCAGCTTCGGGATAGCGGGGGGGCCGGATACGCAGTATTTT; CDR3aa: CASSFGIAGGPDTQYF
d_gene: .; abundance: .; v_gene: TRBV7-2; j_gene: TRBJ2-7; CDR3nt: TGTACCAGCAGCTTATCACCTAGCCTCGAGCAGTACTTC; CDR3aa: CTSSLSPSLEQYF
d_gene: TRBD2; abundance: few; v_gene: TRBV7-8; j_gene: TRBJ2-5; CDR3nt: TGTGCCAGCAGCTTATATCTAGCGGGGGGTCAAGAGACCCAGTACTTC; CDR3aa: CASSLYLAGGQETQYF